This TCR beta chain was sequenced for a study of blood T cell repertoires in COVID-19. For the study at large: Sites across the United States, Italy and Spain contributed samples from acute and convalescent COVID-19. The cDNA or gDNA used as material had been derived from T cells, B-cell-depleted T cells, or PBMCs.

The V and J ends lost 5 bases and 5 bases respectively, with 20 bases between them. The germline V gene has CDR1 MDHEN and CDR2 SYDVKM. The CDR3 loop spans 16 amino acids. In the authors' workflow: Using reference gene primer amplification, nucleated cell counts were estimated. TCRdb's copy holds only in-frame clones and misses some; the assay was immunoSEQ multiplex PCR. That table supplies the V and J calls and clone size; D and trimming were determined from the DNA. The data contain over 300,000 clones, 90% of them singletons. This chain links TRBV28 with TRBJ2-3, with D possibly matching TRBD1 (6 bases). Specimen: peripheral blood. This TCR derives from a man between 18 and 35 years old with active or convalescent COVID-19. Written as DNA, the CDR3 is TGTGCCAGCAGTAATAACCTTGACAGGATGCGAGATACGCAGTATTTT. It yields the protein CASSNNLDRMRDTQYF.